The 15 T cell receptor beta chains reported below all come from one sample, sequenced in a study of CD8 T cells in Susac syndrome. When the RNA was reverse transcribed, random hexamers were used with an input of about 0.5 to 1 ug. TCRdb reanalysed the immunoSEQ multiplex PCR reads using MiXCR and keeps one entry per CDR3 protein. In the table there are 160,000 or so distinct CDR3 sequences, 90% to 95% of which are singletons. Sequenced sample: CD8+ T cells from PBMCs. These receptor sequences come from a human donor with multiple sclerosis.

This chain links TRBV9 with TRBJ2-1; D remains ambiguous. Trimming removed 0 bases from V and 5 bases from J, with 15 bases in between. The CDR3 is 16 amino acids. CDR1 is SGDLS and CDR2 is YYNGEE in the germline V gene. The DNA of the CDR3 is TGTGCCAGCAGCGTAGGAGGACGCTATCCCGACAATGAGCAGTTCTTC. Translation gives CASSVGGRYPDNEQFF. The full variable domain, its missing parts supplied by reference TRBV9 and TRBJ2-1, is DSGVTQTPKHLITATGQRVTLRCSPRSGDLSVYWYQQSLDQGLQFLIQYYNGEERAKGNILERFSAQQFPDLHSELNLSSLELGDSALYFCASSVGGRYPDNEQFFGPGTRLTVL.

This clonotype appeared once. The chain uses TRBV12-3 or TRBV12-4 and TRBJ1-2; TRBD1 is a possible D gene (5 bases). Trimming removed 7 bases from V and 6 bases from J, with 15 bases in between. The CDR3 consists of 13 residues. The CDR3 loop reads CASTPGQLDGYTF. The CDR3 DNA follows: TGTGCCAGCACCCCGGGGCAGCTGGATGGCTACACCTTC.

The CDR3 spells CASSLGRVWNQPQHF. As DNA, the CDR3 is TGTGCCAGCAGTTTAGGGAGGGTTTGGAATCAGCCCCAGCATTTT. The chain has TRBV28 and TRBJ1-5; the D is unclear. The CDR3 length is 15 residues. CDR1 MDHEN and CDR2 SYDVKM come from the germline V gene. V was shortened by 2 bases and J by 4 bases, with 12 bases between the two germline ends. Full variable domain (rest looked up from reference TRBV28 and TRBJ1-5): DVKVTQSSRYLVKRTGEKVFLECVQDMDHENMFWYRQDPGLGLRLIYFSYDVKMKEKGDIPEGYSVSREKKERFSLILESASTNQTSMYLCASSLGRVWNQPQHFGDGTRLSIL.

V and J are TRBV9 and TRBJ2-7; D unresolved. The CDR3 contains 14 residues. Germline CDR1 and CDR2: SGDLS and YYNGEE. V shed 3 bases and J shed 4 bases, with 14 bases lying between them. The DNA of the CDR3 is TGTGCCAGCAGCGCCACAGAGTTAAGTTACGAGCAGTACTTC. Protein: CASSATELSYEQYF.

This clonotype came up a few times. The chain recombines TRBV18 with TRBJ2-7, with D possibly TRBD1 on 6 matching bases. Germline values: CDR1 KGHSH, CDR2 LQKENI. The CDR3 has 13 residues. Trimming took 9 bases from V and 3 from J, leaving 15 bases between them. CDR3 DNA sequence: TGTGCCAGTAGACTGGCAGGGGACTACGAGCAGTACTTC. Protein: CASRLAGDYEQYF. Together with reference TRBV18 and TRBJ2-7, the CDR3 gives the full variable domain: NAGVMQNPRHLVRRRGQEARLRCSPMKGHSHVYWYRQLPEEGLKFMVYLQKENIIDESGMPKERFSAEFPKEGPSILRIQQVVRGDSAAYFCASRLAGDYEQYFGPGTRLTVT.

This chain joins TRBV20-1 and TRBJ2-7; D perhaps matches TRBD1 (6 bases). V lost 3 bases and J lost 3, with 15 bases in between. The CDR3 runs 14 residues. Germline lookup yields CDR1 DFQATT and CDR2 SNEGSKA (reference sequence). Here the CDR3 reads CSASVGTRGYEQYF. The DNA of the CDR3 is TGCAGTGCTAGCGTAGGGACCAGGGGCTACGAGCAGTACTTC.

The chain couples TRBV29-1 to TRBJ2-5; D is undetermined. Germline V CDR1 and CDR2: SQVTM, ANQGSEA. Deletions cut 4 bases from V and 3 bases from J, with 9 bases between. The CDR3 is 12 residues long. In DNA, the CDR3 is TGCAGCGTTGTTACGGCTAAAGAGACCCAGTACTTC. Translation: CSVVTAKETQYF.

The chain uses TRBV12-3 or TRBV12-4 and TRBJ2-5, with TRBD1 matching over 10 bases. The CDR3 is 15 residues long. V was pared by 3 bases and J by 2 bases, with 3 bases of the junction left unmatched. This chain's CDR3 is CASSFGTGDQETQYF. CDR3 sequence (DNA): TGTGCCAGCAGTTTCGGGACAGGGGATCAAGAGACCCAGTACTTC.

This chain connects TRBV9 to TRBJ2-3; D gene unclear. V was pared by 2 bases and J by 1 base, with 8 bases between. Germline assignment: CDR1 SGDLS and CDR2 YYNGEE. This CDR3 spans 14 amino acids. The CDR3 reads CASSVSGGTDTQYF. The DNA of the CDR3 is TGTGCCAGCAGCGTTTCCGGAGGCACAGATACGCAGTATTTT.

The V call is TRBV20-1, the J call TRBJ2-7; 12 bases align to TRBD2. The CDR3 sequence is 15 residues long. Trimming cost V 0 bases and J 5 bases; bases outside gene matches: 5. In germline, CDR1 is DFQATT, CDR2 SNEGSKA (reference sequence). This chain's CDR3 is CSARDWTSGTHEQYF. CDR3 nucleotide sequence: TGCAGTGCTAGAGATTGGACTAGCGGGACCCACGAGCAGTACTTC.

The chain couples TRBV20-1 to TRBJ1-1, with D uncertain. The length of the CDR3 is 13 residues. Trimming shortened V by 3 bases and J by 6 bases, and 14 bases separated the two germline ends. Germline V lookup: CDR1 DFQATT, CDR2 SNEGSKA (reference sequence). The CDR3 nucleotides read TGCAGTGCTAGTCCGGGATGGGGAGCTGAAGCTTTCTTT. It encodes CSASPGWGAEAFF.

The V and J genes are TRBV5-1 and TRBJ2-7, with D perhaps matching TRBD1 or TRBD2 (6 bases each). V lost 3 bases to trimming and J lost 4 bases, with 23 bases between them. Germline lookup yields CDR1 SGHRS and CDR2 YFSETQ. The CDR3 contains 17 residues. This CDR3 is CASSWDPNQGRQYEQYF. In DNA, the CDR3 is TGCGCCAGCAGCTGGGACCCTAACCAGGGGAGGCAATACGAGCAGTACTTC.

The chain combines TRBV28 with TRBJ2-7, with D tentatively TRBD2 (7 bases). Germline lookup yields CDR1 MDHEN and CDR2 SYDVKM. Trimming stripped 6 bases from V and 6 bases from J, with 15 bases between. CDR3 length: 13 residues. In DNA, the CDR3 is TGTGCCAGCAGATTCCGGGGGGCGCTCGAGCAGTACTTC. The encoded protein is CASRFRGALEQYF.

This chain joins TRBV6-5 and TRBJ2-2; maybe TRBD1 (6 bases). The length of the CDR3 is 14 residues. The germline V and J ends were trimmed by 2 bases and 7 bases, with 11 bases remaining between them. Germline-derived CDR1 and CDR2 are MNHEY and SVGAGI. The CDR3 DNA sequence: TGTGCCAGCAGTTACGATAGGGACATCGGGGAGCTGTTTTTT. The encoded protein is CASSYDRDIGELFF.

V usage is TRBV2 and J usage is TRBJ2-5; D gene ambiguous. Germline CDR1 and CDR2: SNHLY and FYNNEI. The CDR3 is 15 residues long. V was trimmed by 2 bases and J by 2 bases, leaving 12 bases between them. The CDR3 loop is CASSEWSRQQETQYF. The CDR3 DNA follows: TGTGCCAGCAGTGAATGGTCTAGGCAGCAAGAGACCCAGTACTTC.